Described below is a single T cell receptor beta chain sequence and its context. Its antigen is as yet unknown. This sample stems from a study of cytomegalovirus exposure and HLA in healthy donors. Study results and caveats: The classifier reportedly diagnosed cytomegalovirus status with high specificity and sensitivity. As confirmed in vitro, a few CMV-associated chains were specific for CMV antigens.

TCRdb keeps only in-frame clones here, not all; method: immunoSEQ multiplex PCR. The sample has over 60,000 clones, roughly 97% seen once. The CDR3 has 15 residues. V dropped 4 bases and J dropped 6 bases, with 16 bases sitting between them. Germline CDR1 reads MGHDK; CDR2 reads SYGVNS. This chain uses TRBV25-1 with TRBJ2-1; no definite D call. Source material: PBMCs. This receptor was taken from a man between 18 and 35 years old in good health and CMV-seronegative. CDR3: CASSGLASFGNEQFF. The CDR3 coding sequence is TGTGCCAGCAGTGGACTGGCGTCTTTCGGCAATGAGCAGTTCTTC.